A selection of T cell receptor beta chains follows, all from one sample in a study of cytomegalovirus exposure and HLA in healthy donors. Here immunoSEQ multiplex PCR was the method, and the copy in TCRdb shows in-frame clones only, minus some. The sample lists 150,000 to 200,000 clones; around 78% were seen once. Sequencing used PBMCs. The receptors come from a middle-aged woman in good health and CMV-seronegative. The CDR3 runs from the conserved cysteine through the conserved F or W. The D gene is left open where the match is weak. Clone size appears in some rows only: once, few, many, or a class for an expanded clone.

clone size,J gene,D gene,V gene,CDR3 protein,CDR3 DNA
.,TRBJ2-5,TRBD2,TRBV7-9,CASSRGLAGGPSQETQYF,TGTGCCAGCAGCCGAGGACTAGCGGGAGGGCCCTCCCAAGAGACCCAGTACTTC
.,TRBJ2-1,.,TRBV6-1,CASSEASYLSSYNEQFF,TGTGCCAGCAGTGAAGCGTCATACCTTAGCTCCTACAATGAGCAGTTCTTC
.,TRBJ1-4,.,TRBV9,CASSDGMKLFF,TGTGCCAGCAGCGACGGGATGAAACTGTTTTTT
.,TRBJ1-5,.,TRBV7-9,CASSLFPEGDQPQHF,TGTGCCAGCAGCTTATTCCCCGAGGGGGATCAGCCCCAGCATTTT
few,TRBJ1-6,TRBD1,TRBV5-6,CASSFTGGSSPLHF,TGTGCCAGCAGCTTTACAGGGGGCTCTTCACCCCTCCACTTT
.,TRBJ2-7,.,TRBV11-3,CASSLPLGGRSYEQYF,TGTGCCAGCAGCTTACCTTTAGGAGGCCGCTCCTACGAGCAGTACTTC
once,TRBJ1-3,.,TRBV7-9,CASSSRDISGNTIYF,TGTGCCAGCAGCTCAAGGGACATCTCTGGAAACACCATATATTTT
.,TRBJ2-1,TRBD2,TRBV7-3,CASSLTGLAGARNEQFF,TGTGCCAGCAGCTTAACGGGTCTAGCGGGCGCTCGCAATGAGCAGTTCTTC
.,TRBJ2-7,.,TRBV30,CAWSDSTYEQYF,TGTGCCTGGAGCGACTCGACCTACGAGCAGTACTTC
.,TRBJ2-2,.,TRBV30,CARGTGELFF,TGTGCCAGAGGGACCGGGGAGCTGTTTTTT
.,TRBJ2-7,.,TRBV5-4,CASSWEQVNSYEQYF,TGTGCCAGCAGCTGGGAACAGGTCAACTCCTACGAGCAGTACTTC
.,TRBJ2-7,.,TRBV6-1,CASSEQPSAGYEQYF,TGTGCCAGCAGTGAACAGCCTAGTGCGGGTTACGAGCAGTACTTC
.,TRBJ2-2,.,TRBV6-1,CASKITQITGELFF,TGTGCCAGCAAAATAACACAGATCACCGGGGAGCTGTTTTTT
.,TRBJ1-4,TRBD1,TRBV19,CASSSQGDGEKLFF,TGTGCCAGTAGCTCGCAGGGGGACGGTGAAAAACTGTTTTTT
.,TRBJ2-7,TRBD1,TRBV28,CASSRLTGATSSYEQYF,TGTGCCAGCAGTCGCCTCACAGGGGCGACGAGCTCCTACGAGCAGTACTTC
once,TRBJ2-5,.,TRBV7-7,CASSLGQGVGQETQYF,TGTGCTAGCAGCTTAGGGCAGGGCGTCGGTCAAGAGACCCAGTACTTC
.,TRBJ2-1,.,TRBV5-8,CASRNREFPEQFF,TGTGCCAGCAGGAACAGGGAATTCCCTGAGCAGTTCTTC
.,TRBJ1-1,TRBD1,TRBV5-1,CASSLTGGGDTEAFF,TGCGCCAGCAGCTTGACAGGGGGTGGGGACACTGAAGCTTTCTTT
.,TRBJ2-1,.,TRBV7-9,CASSLAYGVPYNEQFF,TGTGCCAGCAGCTTGGCCTACGGAGTCCCCTACAATGAGCAGTTCTTC
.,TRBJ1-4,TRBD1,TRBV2,CASQTGGAFATSEKLFF,TGTGCCAGCCAGACAGGGGGCGCCTTTGCGACAAGTGAAAAACTGTTTTTT
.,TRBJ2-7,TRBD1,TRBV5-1,CASSSRTGGVEQYF,TGCGCCAGCAGCTCCCGGACAGGGGGCGTCGAGCAGTACTTC
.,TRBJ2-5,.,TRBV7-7,CASSPGLGAEETQYF,TGTGCTAGCAGCCCGGGTCTCGGAGCGGAAGAGACCCAGTACTTC
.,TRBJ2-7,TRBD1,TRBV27,CASSLYYPRQGAREQYF,TGTGCCAGCAGTCTTTATTACCCCCGACAGGGGGCTCGAGAGCAGTACTTC
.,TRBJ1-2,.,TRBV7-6,CASSLGGRVDGYTF,TGTGCCAGCAGCTTAGGGGGCAGGGTGGATGGCTACACCTTC
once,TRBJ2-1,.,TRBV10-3,CAIAGTPIEQFF,TGTGCCATCGCAGGGACTCCCATTGAGCAGTTCTTC
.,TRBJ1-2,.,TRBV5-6,CASSLFSTLRGYTF,TGTGCCAGCAGCTTGTTCAGCACGTTGAGGGGCTACACCTTC